One and the same sample provided the 3 T cell receptor beta chains below, sequenced in a study of T cell responses to AZD1222 COVID-19 vaccine. Generated by immunoSEQ multiplex PCR, the TCRdb table keeps only in-frame clones and is missing some. This table holds some 140,000 clones, roughly 93% found once. The material was peripheral blood, obtained 28 days after the second AZD1222 dose. These receptor sequences come from an adult who received the AZD1222 COVID-19 vaccine.

This rearrangement joins TRBV7-3 to TRBJ1-1; D unclear. This CDR3 comprises 15 residues. V lost 1 base and J lost 2, with 11 bases in between. Germline V gene data show CDR1 as SGHTA and CDR2 as FQGTGA. For the CDR3, the DNA is TGTGCCAGCAGCTTAATGGGCGGAGGAAACACTGAAGCTTTCTTT. As protein: CASSLMGGGNTEAFF.

The chain has TRBV5-1 and TRBJ1-2; 9 bases are a match to TRBD1. The CDR3 has 14 amino acids. V lost 1 base and J lost 8; bases outside the gene matches: 6. Germline loops: CDR1 SGHRS, CDR2 YFSETQ. CDR3 DNA sequence: TGCGCCAGCAGCTTGACAGGGGGCGCCGGCGGCTACACCTTC. It translates to CASSLTGGAGGYTF.

J is TRBJ2-1 and V is TRBV9, with 7 bases identical to TRBD1. CDR3 length: 15 residues. CDR1 and CDR2 (germline): SGDLS, YYNGEE. With V trimmed by 4 bases and J by 0 bases, 4 bases remained unmatched. The CDR3 spells CASSPRTGSYNEQFF. CDR3 bases: TGTGCCAGCAGCCCGCGGACAGGCTCCTACAATGAGCAGTTCTTC. Combining the CDR3 with reference TRBV9 and TRBJ2-1 gives the whole variable domain DSGVTQTPKHLITATGQRVTLRCSPRSGDLSVYWYQQSLDQGLQFLIQYYNGEERAKGNILERFSAQQFPDLHSELNLSSLELGDSALYFCASSPRTGSYNEQFFGPGTRLTVL.